These 15 T cell receptor beta chains were sequenced from one sample in a study of OX40 agonist ivuxolimab in advanced cancers. Libraries were prepared by immunoSEQ multiplex PCR; TCRdb keeps only in-frame clonotypes and omits some of them. This table has 35,000 to 45,000 clones, roughly 90% appearing once. This sample comprised CD4+ or CD8+ T cells sorted from blood, obtained in a trial of the OX40 agonist ivuxolimab. The receptors here all came from an adult with an advanced solid tumor such as melanoma, head and neck, liver or kidney cancer.

The chain links TRBV27 to TRBJ2-7; D gene unclear. Germline V gene lookup returns CDR1 MNHEY and CDR2 SMNVEV (reference sequence). With 3 bases removed from V and 4 bases from J, the gap between germline ends came to 10 bases. This CDR3 is built from 13 residues. The CDR3 nucleotides are TGTGCCAGCAGTTTCTCGAAGATGTACGAGCAGTACTTC. It is translated as CASSFSKMYEQYF.

This sequence joins TRBV5-4 and TRBJ2-1, with 8 bases matching TRBD1. CDR1 and CDR2 from the germline V gene are SGHNT and YYREEE (reference sequence). J was trimmed by 6 bases and V by 0 bases; bases with no gene match: 2. This CDR3 is built from 14 residues. The CDR3 sequence is CASSLGTGINEQFF. In nucleotides, the CDR3 is TGTGCCAGCAGCTTGGGGACAGGGATCAATGAGCAGTTCTTC.

This clone was counted only a few times. J is TRBJ2-3 and V is TRBV9; 12 positions match TRBD2. Germline V gene sequence: CDR1 SGDLS, CDR2 YYNGEE. V lost 0 bases and J lost 6; bases outside the gene matches: 11. CDR3 length: 18 residues. The CDR3 loop reads CASSVDSSGGAIEDTQYF. The CDR3, as DNA: TGTGCCAGCAGCGTAGATTCTAGCGGGGGGGCAATTGAGGATACGCAGTATTTT.

The V gene is TRBV7-2, the J gene TRBJ1-6; D remains ambiguous. This CDR3 is 12 amino acids long. Germline loops: CDR1 SGHTA, CDR2 FQGNSA. Trimming took off 4 bases at V and 7 bases at J, with 5 bases between the two ends. The CDR3 DNA reads as TGTGCCAGCAGCTCCCAGAATTCACCCCTCCACTTT. This translates into CASSSQNSPLHF.

The chain links TRBV27 to TRBJ2-7; D may be TRBD1 or TRBD2 (5 bases each). Per the germline V gene, CDR1 is MNHEY and CDR2 is SMNVEV (reference sequence). CDR3 size: 14 residues. Trimming cost V 0 bases and J 6 bases, with 12 bases left between them. The CDR3 sequence: CASSLSAGRVEQYF. CDR3 sequence (DNA): TGTGCCAGCAGTTTATCGGCAGGGCGGGTCGAGCAGTACTTC.

This clone was detected once. The J gene is TRBJ2-1, the V gene TRBV28; D is possibly TRBD1 (6 bases). This CDR3 has 11 amino acids. Trimming removed 6 bases from V and 7 bases from J, with 7 bases in between. CDR1 MDHEN and CDR2 SYDVKM come from the germline V gene. This chain's CDR3 is CASSQGNEQFF. CDR3 in DNA: TGTGCCAGCAGCCAGGGGAATGAGCAGTTCTTC. The whole variable domain, remainder taken from reference TRBV28 and TRBJ2-1, is DVKVTQSSRYLVKRTGEKVFLECVQDMDHENMFWYRQDPGLGLRLIYFSYDVKMKEKGDIPEGYSVSREKKERFSLILESASTNQTSMYLCASSQGNEQFFGPGTRLTVL.

The chain uses TRBV28 and TRBJ2-1; D may be TRBD1 (5 bases). The length of the CDR3 is 17 residues. The V end was cut by 5 bases, the J end by 9 bases, with 26 bases between. The germline V gene has CDR1 MDHEN and CDR2 SYDVKM. This CDR3 is CASSLLQTDPRRIEQFF. Written as DNA, the CDR3 is TGTGCCAGCAGTCTACTACAGACAGACCCTAGGCGGATTGAGCAGTTCTTC.

This clone was observed a handful of times. The chain joins TRBV6-5 to TRBJ2-5; D remains ambiguous. Germline CDR1 and CDR2: MNHEY and SVGAGI. The CDR3 consists of 14 residues. Trimming took off 5 bases at V and 5 bases at J, with 15 bases between the two ends. The CDR3 here is CASSPQIGLETQYF. The CDR3 nucleotides read TGTGCCAGCAGTCCCCAGATCGGGTTGGAGACCCAGTACTTC.

This chain uses TRBV5-1 with TRBJ2-1; 8 positions match TRBD2. Germline V gene lookup returns CDR1 SGHRS and CDR2 YFSETQ. This CDR3 spans 15 amino acids. V gave up 4 bases and J gave up 7 bases; unmatched junction bases: 10. The chain's CDR3 is CASSPTPSGPNEQFF. The CDR3 nucleotides read TGCGCCAGCAGCCCGACGCCTAGCGGGCCTAATGAGCAGTTCTTC.

This clone was detected only a few times. The rearrangement uses TRBV29-1 and TRBJ2-1; D unclear. This CDR3 has 12 amino acids. V shed 4 bases and J shed 5 bases, with 9 bases lying between them. Germline CDR1 SQVTM, CDR2 ANQGSEA. CDR3 amino acids: CSVGPPNNEQFF. In DNA form, the CDR3 reads TGCAGCGTTGGGCCCCCGAACAATGAGCAGTTCTTC.

This CDR3 reads CASRTPLASGESTDTQYF. In nucleotides, the CDR3 is TGTGCCAGCAGAACACCGTTGGCCAGCGGGGAGAGCACAGATACGCAGTATTTT. The rearrangement links TRBV7-9 to TRBJ2-3; 7 nucleotides align to TRBD2. This CDR3 region has 18 residues. From germline, CDR1 is SEHNR and CDR2 FQNEAQ (reference sequence). V shed 6 bases, J shed 0 bases, and the junction held 15 bases outside the gene matches. Variable domain in full (rest from reference TRBV7-9 and TRBJ2-3): DTGVSQNPRHKITKRGQNVTFRCDPISEHNRLYWYRQTLGQGPEFLTYFQNEAQLEKSRLLSDRFSAERPKGSFSTLEIQRTEQGDSAMYLCASRTPLASGESTDTQYFGPGTRLTVL.

V gene TRBV27 combines with J gene TRBJ2-5, with D possibly called TRBD1 or TRBD2 (5 bases each). The germline V gene has CDR1 MNHEY and CDR2 SMNVEV (reference sequence). This CDR3 spans 15 amino acids. The ends were cut back, 2 bases at V and 0 bases at J, with 10 bases in the middle. The CDR3 protein is CASSLEWGYQETQYF. CDR3 nucleotide sequence: TGTGCCAGCAGTTTAGAGTGGGGGTACCAAGAGACCCAGTACTTC.

The gene calls are TRBV6-6 and TRBJ1-1, with D possibly matching TRBD1 (6 bases). Looked up from germline, CDR1 is MNHNY and CDR2 is SVGAGI (reference sequence). Trimming removed 0 bases at V and 5 bases at J, with 16 bases between. The CDR3 spans 16 residues. The CDR3 region is CASSYSLTGLETEAFF. The DNA for the CDR3 is TGTGCCAGCAGTTACTCCCTGACAGGCCTTGAGACTGAAGCTTTCTTT.

The rearrangement uses TRBV7-3 and TRBJ2-2; TRBD1 aligns across 8 bases. The CDR3 has 16 amino acids. Germline loops: CDR1 SGHTA, CDR2 FQGTGA. Germline trimming cut 2 bases from V and 7 bases from J; bases unmatched to any gene: 9. The CDR3 sequence is CASSLARGPSHGELFF. The CDR3, as DNA: TGTGCCAGCAGCTTAGCCAGGGGGCCCTCTCACGGGGAGCTGTTTTTT.

The chain is built from TRBV10-1 and TRBJ2-2, with no clear D. The CDR3 has 13 amino acids. CDR1 and CDR2 (germline): WNHNN, SYGVQD (reference sequence). Between the trimmed V and J ends, which lost 7 bases and 2 bases, there was a span of 8 bases. The CDR3 here is CASKEANTGELFF. In DNA form, the CDR3 reads TGCGCCAGCAAAGAAGCAAACACCGGGGAGCTGTTTTTT.